A selection of T cell receptor beta chains follows, all from one sample in a study of T cell responses to AZD1222 COVID-19 vaccine. The protocol was immunoSEQ multiplex PCR, while the TCRdb copy is restricted to in-frame clones and leaves out a portion. The sample gives fewer than 200,000 clones, 70% to 90% of which show up once; approximately 4.2% is in the top ten. The sequenced sample was peripheral blood, obtained 28 days after the second dose of the MenACWY control vaccine. These receptor sequences come from an adult who received the MenACWY meningococcal vaccine as a control. CDR3s include the opening cysteine and the closing phenylalanine or tryptophan. D genes are given only for firm matches. Clone size is shown for a subset of rows, as once, few, many or a class of expanded clone.

V gene,clone size,D gene,J gene,CDR3 DNA,CDR3 protein
TRBV25-1,NA,NA,TRBJ1-1,TGTGCCAGCAGTGACCCCAGTGCGTCTGAAGCTTTCTTT,CASSDPSASEAFF
TRBV9,NA,TRBD1,TRBJ2-7,TGTGCCAGCAGCCCGACAGGGGGGTGGCCCTACGAGCAGTACTTC,CASSPTGGWPYEQYF
TRBV4-1,NA,NA,TRBJ1-2,TGCGCCAGCAGCCAGCAGGACGACCTTGGCTATGGCTACACCTTC,CASSQQDDLGYGYTF
TRBV7-8,NA,NA,TRBJ2-7,TGTGCCAGCAGCTTAGGGGGGGACTTAAACGAGCAGTACTTC,CASSLGGDLNEQYF
TRBV28,NA,NA,TRBJ1-4,TGTGCCAGCGGAACCCCGGGCCCAGGGGATGAAAAACTGTTTTTT,CASGTPGPGDEKLFF
TRBV7-2,once,NA,TRBJ1-1,TGTGCCAGCAGCTTAGCAGAGGGAACGAACACTGAAGCTTTCTTT,CASSLAEGTNTEAFF
TRBV7-3,NA,TRBD1,TRBJ2-7,TGTGCCAGCAGCGCGGACAGGGGTTCGGGCGAGCAGTACTTC,CASSADRGSGEQYF
TRBV7-9,NA,TRBD1,TRBJ1-1,TGTGCGTGGACAGGCAGGGGCACTGAAGCTTTCTTT,CAWTGRGTEAFF
TRBV5-1,NA,NA,TRBJ2-7,TGCGCCAGCAGCTTGTTGGACTACGAGCAGTACTTC,CASSLLDYEQYF
TRBV5-1,NA,NA,TRBJ2-5,TGCGCCAGCAGCTTGGGAACTACGCAAGAGACCCAGTACTTC,CASSLGTTQETQYF
TRBV7-2,NA,NA,TRBJ1-2,TGTGCCAGCAGCTCACCTGGGGGGGACTATGGCTACACCTTC,CASSSPGGDYGYTF
TRBV10-3,NA,NA,TRBJ1-2,TGTGCCATCAGTGAGGGACAGAAACCTAACTATGGCTACACCTTC,CAISEGQKPNYGYTF
TRBV5-4,NA,TRBD1,TRBJ1-5,TGTGCCAGCAGTACAGGGGGCGCGGGGCAGCCCCAGCATTTT,CASSTGGAGQPQHF
TRBV9,NA,NA,TRBJ1-6,TGTGCCAGCAGCGTAGCGGAGGATAATTCACCCCTCCACTTT,CASSVAEDNSPLHF
TRBV9,NA,NA,TRBJ2-7,TGTGCCAGCAGCGTTAGGCAGGGACACGAGCAGTACTTC,CASSVRQGHEQYF
TRBV6-5,once,NA,TRBJ1-6,TGTGCCAGCAGTTACGGGGTTACGCCCTATAATTCACCCCTCCACTTT,CASSYGVTPYNSPLHF
TRBV10-1,few,TRBD1,TRBJ2-5,TGCGCCAGCAGTGGGACAGGCTTAACGGAGACCCAGTACTTC,CASSGTGLTETQYF
TRBV24-1,NA,NA,TRBJ2-1,TGTGCCACCAGTGATCCGAGGACGGGAAGGAATGAGCAGTTCTTC,CATSDPRTGRNEQFF
TRBV18,once,TRBD1,TRBJ1-1,TGTGCCAGCTCACCGACAGGGAACGCTGAAGCTTTCTTT,CASSPTGNAEAFF
TRBV7-2,NA,NA,TRBJ2-7,TGTGCCAGCAGCTTAGTACGGGTCGGTGACGAGCAGTACTTC,CASSLVRVGDEQYF
TRBV21-1,NA,NA,TRBJ1-2,TGTGCCAGCAGCATCAGGACAGGGGATGGCTACACCTTC,CASSIRTGDGYTF
TRBV4-1,NA,NA,TRBJ1-3,TGCGCCAGCAGCCAAGACCAGTATGGAAACACCATATATTTT,CASSQDQYGNTIYF
TRBV28,NA,NA,TRBJ1-2,TGTGCCAGCACCACGGGGGGGAAAGCTTATGGCTACACCTTC,CASTTGGKAYGYTF
TRBV7-9,NA,NA,TRBJ2-2,TGTGCCAGCAGCTTAGTCGGACCGAACACCGGGGAGCTGTTTTTT,CASSLVGPNTGELFF
TRBV9,NA,NA,TRBJ2-3,TGTGCCAGCAGCGTAGAAATGGACACAGATACGCAGTATTTT,CASSVEMDTDTQYF
TRBV3-1/TRBV3-2,once,TRBD2,TRBJ2-5,TGTGCCAGCATCGGGAGCGGGAGGAGAAGGTGGCAAGAGACCCAGTACTTC,CASIGSGRRRWQETQYF
TRBV30,NA,TRBD2,TRBJ2-1,TGTGCCTGGAGTGTACAACTAGCGGCATACAATGAGCAGTTCTTC,CAWSVQLAAYNEQFF
TRBV5-4,once,TRBD2,TRBJ2-2,TGTGCCAGCAGCTCGGCCGGGACTAGCGAGTCCCGGGAGCTGTTTTTT,CASSSAGTSESRELFF
TRBV6-5,NA,NA,TRBJ2-5,TGTGCCAGCAGCAAAACTAGCATTAGAGGCGAGACCCAGTACTTC,CASSKTSIRGETQYF
TRBV25-1,NA,NA,TRBJ1-5,TGTGCCAGCAGTGAAGCAGGGTACGGCAATCAGCCCCAGCATTTT,CASSEAGYGNQPQHF
TRBV21-1,NA,NA,TRBJ2-3,TGTGCCAGCAGCAAAGCGCCAGGGACTAGCGGGAGGATTTGCACAGATACGCAGTATTTT,CASSKAPGTSGRICTDTQYF
TRBV19,NA,NA,TRBJ1-1,TGTGCCAGTAGTATCCTCTCACAGGGAACGAACACTGAAGCTTTCTTT,CASSILSQGTNTEAFF
TRBV5-5,NA,NA,TRBJ2-2,TGTGCCAGCAGTTCTGGGGGAGAGGACACCGGGGAGCTGTTTTTT,CASSSGGEDTGELFF
TRBV28,NA,TRBD1,TRBJ2-3,TGTGCCGGGAGCTGGGGACAGGGGCTTTCCACAGATACGCAGTATTTT,CAGSWGQGLSTDTQYF
TRBV11-2,NA,NA,TRBJ2-7,TGTGCCAGCAGCCCAGGCTACGAGCAGTACTTC,CASSPGYEQYF
TRBV9,NA,NA,TRBJ1-1,TGTGCCAGCAGCGTATTATTGAACACTGAAGCTTTCTTT,CASSVLLNTEAFF
TRBV7-3,NA,TRBD1,TRBJ2-7,TGTGCCAGCAGCGGTACCGGGACAGGCTCCGAGCAGTACTTC,CASSGTGTGSEQYF
TRBV6-5,NA,NA,TRBJ1-4,TGTGCCAGCAGTTACTCGAATTTGGCCGAAAAACTGTTTTTT,CASSYSNLAEKLFF
TRBV7-2,NA,NA,TRBJ1-4,TGTGCCAGCAGCTTAGCGTCCCGAAAACTGTTTTTT,CASSLASRKLFF
TRBV5-4,NA,NA,TRBJ2-3,TGTGCCAGCAGCACTCAAGGGGTCTACACAGATACGCAGTATTTT,CASSTQGVYTDTQYF
TRBV7-8,NA,TRBD1,TRBJ2-7,TGTGCCAGCAGCTTAGCCCAGGGGGCGTGGGAGCAGTACTTC,CASSLAQGAWEQYF
TRBV28,NA,NA,TRBJ1-1,TGTGCCAGCAGTTTAAGTCGGACTGAAGCTTTCTTT,CASSLSRTEAFF
TRBV4-3,NA,NA,TRBJ2-7,TGCGCCAGCAGCCAAGAACAGTCTACCTACGAGCAGTACTTC,CASSQEQSTYEQYF
TRBV7-2,NA,NA,TRBJ2-1,TGTGCCAGCAGCTTAGTTAGGGTGAGGGACCGACAGTTCTTC,CASSLVRVRDRQFF
TRBV28,once,TRBD1,TRBJ1-4,TGTGCCAGCAGAGGACAGGGGGTTCTCCTTGGTGAAAAACTGTTTTTT,CASRGQGVLLGEKLFF
TRBV24-1,NA,NA,TRBJ2-7,TGTGCCACCAGTGATCCCCGGGACCGCGCCTACGAGCAGTACTTC,CATSDPRDRAYEQYF
TRBV27,NA,NA,TRBJ1-4,TGTGCCAGCAGTTTCCGGGACGCGAATGAAAAACTGTTTTTT,CASSFRDANEKLFF
TRBV27,NA,NA,TRBJ2-1,TGTGCCAGCAGTTCGGCAGGCGCCCGCCCGCTTTACAATGAGCAGTTCTTC,CASSSAGARPLYNEQFF
TRBV7-9,NA,NA,TRBJ1-2,TGTGCCAGCAGCCCGGAGGGGAACTATGGCTACACCTTC,CASSPEGNYGYTF
TRBV28,once,NA,TRBJ2-3,TGTGCCAGCAGCCCGCACTGGCGGAAGCATACAGATACGCAGTATTTT,CASSPHWRKHTDTQYF
TRBV28,NA,NA,TRBJ1-1,TGTGCCAGCAGTTTATCCGGGGGATTGAACACTGAAGCTTTCTTT,CASSLSGGLNTEAFF
TRBV6-5,NA,TRBD2,TRBJ2-1,TGTGCCAGCAGCCAGACTAGCGGAAAAATGGGGTTCTTC,CASSQTSGKMGFF
TRBV2,NA,NA,TRBJ1-6,TGTGCCAGCAGTAGGGATGCCTATAATTCACCCCTCCACTTT,CASSRDAYNSPLHF
TRBV4-1,NA,TRBD1,TRBJ1-2,TGCGCCAGCAGCCAACCCCCGGGACAGAGTCTAAGTGGCTACACCTTC,CASSQPPGQSLSGYTF
TRBV28,NA,NA,TRBJ2-7,TGTGCCAGCAGTCCACACACTGGACCAGCCGAGCAGTACTTC,CASSPHTGPAEQYF
TRBV18,NA,NA,TRBJ1-6,TGTGCCAGCTCACCCTATACCGGGACGGAGTCACCCCTCCACTTT,CASSPYTGTESPLHF